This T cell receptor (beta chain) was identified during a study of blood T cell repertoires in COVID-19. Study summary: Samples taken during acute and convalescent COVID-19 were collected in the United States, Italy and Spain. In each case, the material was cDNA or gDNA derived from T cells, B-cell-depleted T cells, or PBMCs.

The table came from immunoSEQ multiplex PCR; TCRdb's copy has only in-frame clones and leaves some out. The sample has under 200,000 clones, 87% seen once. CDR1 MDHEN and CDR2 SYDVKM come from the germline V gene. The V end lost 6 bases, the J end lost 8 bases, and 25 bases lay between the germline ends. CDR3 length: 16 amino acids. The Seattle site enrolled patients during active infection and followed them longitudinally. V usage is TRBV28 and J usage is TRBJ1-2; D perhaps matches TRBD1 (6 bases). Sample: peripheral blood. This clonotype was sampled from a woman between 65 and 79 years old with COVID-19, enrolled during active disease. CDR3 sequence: CASSLSGATGFFGYTF. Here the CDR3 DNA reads TGTGCCAGCAGCCTATCCGGTGCTACAGGGTTTTTCGGCTACACCTTC.